Below, 14 T cell receptor beta chains from the same sample are listed, as sequenced in a study of blood T cell repertoires in COVID-19. Some clones are missing from TCRdb's copy, which holds only in-frame ones; the method was immunoSEQ multiplex PCR. The sample has 250,000 to 350,000 clones, around 90% seen once. Sequencing input: PBMCs or T cells enriched from blood (not recorded which). These receptors were collected from a woman aged 25 to 39 who had recovered from COVID-19.

The gene calls are TRBV30 and TRBJ1-3; D call uncertain. Deletions cut 1 base from V and 4 bases from J, with 8 bases between. The germline V gene has CDR1 GTSNPN and CDR2 SVGIG (reference sequence). This CDR3 has 13 amino acids. The CDR3 is CAWSAVAGNTIYF. As DNA, the CDR3 is TGTGCCTGGAGTGCGGTAGCGGGAAACACCATATATTTT.

The chain couples TRBV9 to TRBJ2-2; 7 nucleotides agree with TRBD1. Losses at the gene ends were 5 bases for V and 4 bases for J; bases not matched to a gene: 8. CDR3 length: 15 residues. From germline, CDR1 is SGDLS and CDR2 YYNGEE. CDR3 sequence (DNA): TGTGCCAGCAGTGGGGCAGGGGGAATCACCGGGGAGCTGTTTTTT. Encoded protein: CASSGAGGITGELFF.

This chain connects TRBV25-1 to TRBJ1-2; possibly TRBD1 for D (5 bases). The CDR3 runs 13 residues. V was shortened by 3 bases and J by 7 bases, with 12 bases between the two germline ends. Looked up from germline, CDR1 is MGHDK and CDR2 is SYGVNS. The CDR3 DNA follows: TGTGCCAGCAGTGAGGGTGGGGCGGCTGGCTACACCTTC. Its protein product is CASSEGGAAGYTF.

CDR3: CASSFNRGGNQPQHF. CDR3 in DNA: TGTGCCAGCAGTTTCAACAGGGGAGGCAATCAGCCCCAGCATTTT. J is TRBJ1-5 and V is TRBV27, with 7 positions matching TRBD1. Germline V gives CDR1 MNHEY, CDR2 SMNVEV (reference sequence). This CDR3 has 15 amino acids. V lost 3 bases and J lost 2; bases outside the gene matches: 4.

This clone has just one count. V and J are TRBV20-1 and TRBJ1-1; unclear D gene. The V gene lost 5 bases and the J gene lost 8 bases, with 12 bases spanning the gap. The germline V gene has CDR1 DFQATT and CDR2 SNEGSKA (reference sequence). The CDR3 covers 11 residues. The CDR3 sequence is CSARGGQEAFF. Here the CDR3 DNA reads TGCAGTGCTCGAGGAGGGCAAGAAGCTTTCTTT.

The J gene is TRBJ1-2, the V gene TRBV5-4; possible D gene TRBD1, 6 bases. The CDR3 is 14 amino acids. Germline CDR1 reads SGHNT; CDR2 reads YYREEE (reference sequence). Trimming left V 4 bases short and J 4 bases short, with 14 bases between. CDR3 coding DNA: TGTGCCAGCAGCCTAGCGGGGGGCTTCTATGGCTACACCTTC. It encodes CASSLAGGFYGYTF. The entire variable domain, with the rest obtained from reference TRBV5-4 and TRBJ1-2, is as follows: ETGVTQSPTHLIKTRGQQVTLRCSSQSGHNTVSWYQQALGQGPQFIFQYYREEENGRGNFPPRFSGLQFPNYSSELNVNALELDDSALYLCASSLAGGFYGYTFGSGTRLTVV.

V usage is TRBV2 and J usage is TRBJ1-2; no definite D call. Germline V CDR1 and CDR2: SNHLY, FYNNEI. The CDR3 is made up of 13 amino acids. V lost 6 bases and J lost 0, with 8 bases in between. The CDR3 bases are TGTGCCAGCAGAGGTCGGGCTAACTATGGCTACACCTTC. Encoded protein: CASRGRANYGYTF.

V gene TRBV30 combines with J gene TRBJ1-1, with a weak D call TRBD1 (5 bases). This CDR3 spans 13 amino acids. Trimming took 2 bases from V and 0 from J, leaving 7 bases between them. Germline lookup yields CDR1 GTSNPN and CDR2 SVGIG (reference sequence). This chain's CDR3 is CAWSRTLNTEAFF. Here the CDR3 DNA reads TGTGCCTGGAGTCGGACATTGAACACTGAAGCTTTCTTT.

This chain joins TRBV7-9 and TRBJ2-1; 8 bases match TRBD2. This CDR3 has 16 residues. With 5 bases clipped from V and 0 bases from J, the junction kept 6 bases outside the gene matches. Germline-derived CDR1 and CDR2 are SEHNR and FQNEAQ (reference sequence). The CDR3 sequence is CASSPTSGSSYNEQFF. The CDR3 DNA follows: TGTGCCAGCAGCCCTACTAGCGGTAGCTCCTACAATGAGCAGTTCTTC.

This clone was observed a few times. The chain uses TRBV5-1 and TRBJ2-2, with a weak D call TRBD2 (5 bases). The CDR3 contains 15 residues. The germline CDR1 and CDR2 sequences are SGHRS and YFSETQ. V lost 0 bases and J 6 bases, leaving 12 bases between the germline ends. This CDR3 reads CASSLGRTVAGELFF. The CDR3 DNA follows: TGCGCCAGCAGCTTGGGGAGGACGGTGGCCGGGGAGCTGTTTTTT.

The CDR3 DNA is TGTGCCAGCTCACCACGATCTTTAGGGGCTGGAAACACCATATATTTT. Translated: CASSPRSLGAGNTIYF. The genes are TRBV18 and TRBJ1-3; D may be TRBD1 (5 bases). Trimming took 1 base from V and 2 from J, leaving 12 bases between them. CDR1 is KGHSH and CDR2 is LQKENI in the germline V gene. CDR3 length equals 16 residues. The complete variable domain, with remaining parts taken from reference TRBV18 and TRBJ1-3, reads NAGVMQNPRHLVRRRGQEARLRCSPMKGHSHVYWYRQLPEEGLKFMVYLQKENIIDESGMPKERFSAEFPKEGPSILRIQQVVRGDSAAYFCASSPRSLGAGNTIYFGEGSWLTVV.

The chain couples TRBV15 to TRBJ2-7; D remains unclear. Trimming took 3 bases from V and 2 from J, leaving 8 bases between them. CDR1 LNHNV and CDR2 YYDKDF come from the germline V gene (reference sequence). The CDR3 consists of 13 residues. The CDR3 nucleotides are TGTGCCACCAGCAGCGAAACAGCCTACGAGCAGTACTTC. Its translation: CATSSETAYEQYF.

The chain has TRBV4-1 and TRBJ2-1; TRBD2 matches 7 bases. Germline lookup yields CDR1 MGHRA and CDR2 YSYEKL. Unmatched junction bases numbered 12, after V lost 4 bases and J lost 0 bases. The length of the CDR3 is 18 residues. The CDR3 DNA is TGCGCCAGCAGCCCCCAGAAGCTAGCGGTTAGCTCCTACAATGAGCAGTTCTTC. Protein sequence: CASSPQKLAVSSYNEQFF.

V gene TRBV9 combines with J gene TRBJ1-6; maybe TRBD1 (5 bases). This CDR3 is built from 15 residues. Trimming stripped 0 bases from V and 3 bases from J, with 7 bases between. CDR1 and CDR2 from the germline V gene are SGDLS and YYNGEE. In DNA form, the CDR3 reads TGTGCCAGCAGCGTAGCTACAGGCTATAATTCACCCCTCCACTTT. It translates to CASSVATGYNSPLHF.